These T cell receptor beta chains were read from a single sample in a study of cytomegalovirus exposure and HLA in healthy donors. TCRdb's table, derived via immunoSEQ multiplex PCR, lists solely in-frame clones and lacks some. The sample shows around 250,000 clones, around 81% of them seen only once. Sequencing was performed on PBMCs. The receptors stem from a woman aged 55 to 70 in good health and CMV-seropositive. The CDR3 runs from the conserved cysteine through the conserved F or W. The D gene is left open where the match is weak. Clone size is stated in some rows and not others, as once, few, many or a class when expanded.

>TRBV10-3|NA|NA|TRBJ1-3
TGTGCCATCAGTGACTCCCGCAGGGTTGGAAACACCATATATTTT
CAISDSRRVGNTIYF
>TRBV27|NA|NA|TRBJ1-1
TGTGCCAGCAGTTTTCAGGGATTGAACACTGAAGCTTTCTTT
CASSFQGLNTEAFF
>TRBV7-9|TRBD2|NA|TRBJ2-1
TGTGCCAGCAGCCCTAGCGGGAGTGGATACAATGAGCAGTTCTTC
CASSPSGSGYNEQFF
>TRBV6-5|NA|NA|TRBJ2-3
TGTGCCAGCAGCCTAGGCAGCGGGCGCACAGATACGCAGTATTTT
CASSLGSGRTDTQYF
>TRBV29-1|TRBD1|once|TRBJ2-3
TGCAGCGTTCCAGGGGGCGCGACAGATACGCAGTATTTT
CSVPGGATDTQYF
>TRBV18|NA|NA|TRBJ1-2
TGTGCCAGCTCACCTTCCGGAGCACAGGTAGACTATGGCTACACCTTC
CASSPSGAQVDYGYTF
>TRBV5-1|NA|once|TRBJ2-5
TGCGCCAGCAGCAGTGACAACCAAGAGACCCAGTACTTC
CASSSDNQETQYF
>TRBV28|NA|NA|TRBJ1-1
TGTGCCAGCAGTTTAACTGGGTTGGGCCGCCGCAACACTGAAGCTTTCTTT
CASSLTGLGRRNTEAFF
>TRBV19|NA|NA|TRBJ2-2
TGTGCCAGTAGCGTTACGAACACCGGGGAGCTGTTTTTT
CASSVTNTGELFF
>TRBV28|NA|NA|TRBJ2-1
TGTGCCAGCAGTTTTGACACAGGGTATGAGCAGTTCTTC
CASSFDTGYEQFF